This paragraph covers one T cell receptor (beta chain) sequence. The sample belongs to a study of blood T cell repertoires in COVID-19. About the study: T cells, B-cell-depleted T cells, or PBMCs provided the cDNA or gDNA that served as material.

During active infection, Seattle patients enrolled and were then monitored through disease. The protocol was immunoSEQ multiplex PCR, while the TCRdb copy is restricted to in-frame clones and leaves out a portion. Among about 170,000 clones, approximately 80% were seen once, and the ten largest hold approximately 7.6%. The germline V gene has CDR1 LGHNT and CDR2 FRNRAP. The CDR3 is 13 residues long. V was pared by 5 bases and J by 4 bases, with 10 bases between. This receptor was obtained from an elderly woman with COVID-19, enrolled during active disease. The sample was peripheral blood. This sequence joins TRBV12-5 and TRBJ2-3; the D gene is possibly TRBD2 (5 bases). The CDR3 region is CASGLERADTQYF. The CDR3 nucleotides are TGTGCTAGTGGTCTCGAGAGGGCAGATACGCAGTATTTT.